The text below deals with one TCR beta chain. Profiling relied on immunoSEQ multiplex PCR, and the TCRdb table lists in-frame clones only, not all of them. The sample consists of under 40,000 clones, roughly 87% of them appearing once. The V gene lost 2 bases and the J gene lost 7 bases, with 12 bases spanning the gap. Per the germline V gene, CDR1 is SGHTS and CDR2 is YDEGEE. The length of the CDR3 is 14 residues. The data were obtained in a study of OX40 agonist ivuxolimab in advanced cancers. The TCR was taken from an adult with an advanced solid tumor such as melanoma, head and neck, liver or kidney cancer. The sequencing here drew on CD4+ or CD8+ T cells sorted from blood, taken in a trial of the OX40 agonist ivuxolimab. This chain joins TRBV5-8 and TRBJ2-2; no reliable D call. CDR3 sequence: CASSLAPDVGELFF. In nucleotides, the CDR3 is TGTGCCAGCAGCTTAGCCCCGGACGTCGGGGAGCTGTTTTTT.